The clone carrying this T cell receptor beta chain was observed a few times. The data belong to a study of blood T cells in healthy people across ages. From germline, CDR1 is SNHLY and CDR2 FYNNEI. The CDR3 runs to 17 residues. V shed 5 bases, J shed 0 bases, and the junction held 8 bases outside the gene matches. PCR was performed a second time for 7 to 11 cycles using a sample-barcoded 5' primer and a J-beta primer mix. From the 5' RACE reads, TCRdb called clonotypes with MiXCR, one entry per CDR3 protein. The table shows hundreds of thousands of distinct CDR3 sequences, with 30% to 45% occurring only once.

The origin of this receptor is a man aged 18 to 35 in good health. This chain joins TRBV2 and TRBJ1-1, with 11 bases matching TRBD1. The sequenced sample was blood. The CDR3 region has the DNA TGTGCCAGCAGTCGTGGGACAGGGGGTGGGGTGAACACTGAAGCTTTCTTT. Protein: CASSRGTGGGVNTEAFF.